This TCR beta chain originates from a study of CD4 T cells in relation to SARS-CoV-2 and coronaviruses. The wider study: TCR beta CDR3s were sequenced after roughly eleven-day antigen culture of PBMCs.

Germline V lookup: CDR1 SGHVS, CDR2 FQNEAQ. This CDR3 is built from 17 residues. V was trimmed by 0 bases and J by 3 bases, leaving 14 bases between them. Here immunoSEQ multiplex PCR was the method, and the copy in TCRdb shows in-frame clones only, minus some. The data contain approximately 25,000 clones, 73% of them singletons. CD4+ T cells from unexposed donors were obtained before the COVID-19 pandemic (2011-2018). Isolation of CD4+ T cells took place after roughly nine days in culture. On this clone itself: Its antigen is still unknown.

What was sequenced was CD4+ T cells from PBMCs, cultured in vitro. This sequence was found in a human donor in good health. The rearrangement uses TRBV7-8 and TRBJ2-2; D is unclear. The CDR3 nucleotides read TGTGCCAGCAGCTTAGCGAGTGGCAGTGAATACACCGGGGAGCTGTTTTTT. Protein: CASSLASGSEYTGELFF.